A single sample is the source of the 5 T cell receptor beta chains below, sequenced in a study of T cell responses to AZD1222 COVID-19 vaccine. The assay was immunoSEQ multiplex PCR, and TCRdb's table has in-frame clones only and misses some. The sample lists about 110,000 clones; 80% to 90% were seen once. The sample consisted of peripheral blood, taken 28 days after the second AZD1222 dose. Receptor source: an adult who received the AZD1222 COVID-19 vaccine.

The chain is built from TRBV28 and TRBJ1-5, with a tentative D call TRBD1 (6 bases). V was trimmed by 11 bases and J by 4 bases, leaving 15 bases between them. Germline V lookup: CDR1 MDHEN, CDR2 SYDVKM. This CDR3 contains 13 residues. CDR3 DNA: TGTGCCTCTATCCCAGGGACAAATCAGCCCCAGCATTTT. Protein product: CASIPGTNQPQHF.

The rearrangement uses TRBV29-1 and TRBJ1-6; D unresolved. CDR1 and CDR2 (germline): SQVTM, ANQGSEA. Trimming shortened V by 7 bases and J by 6 bases, and 19 bases separated the two germline ends. There are 15 residues in the CDR3. The chain's CDR3 is CSARKDAAGNSPLHF. The CDR3 DNA is TGCAGCGCACGAAAAGACGCAGCGGGTAATTCACCCCTCCACTTT.

The chain uses TRBV30 and TRBJ2-3; no clear D. The V gene lost 0 bases and the J gene lost 6 bases, with 10 bases spanning the gap. Germline values: CDR1 GTSNPN, CDR2 SVGIG (reference sequence). The CDR3 has 13 residues. As DNA, the CDR3 is TGTGCCTGGAGTGTTCGGGCGCCGGATACGCAGTATTTT. Its translation: CAWSVRAPDTQYF. Drawing the rest from reference TRBV30 and TRBJ2-3, the complete variable domain is SQTIHQWPATLVQPVGSPLSLECTVEGTSNPNLYWYRQAAGRGLQLLFYSVGIGQISSEVPQNLSASRPQDRQFILSSKKLLLSDSGFYLCAWSVRAPDTQYFGPGTRLTVL.

The rearrangement links TRBV7-3 to TRBJ2-1; 8 bases map to TRBD1. This CDR3 has 15 residues. Germline CDR1 reads SGHTA; CDR2 reads FQGTGA. With V trimmed by 5 bases and J by 4 bases, 7 bases remained unmatched. In DNA form, the CDR3 reads TGTGCCAGCAGCCCGGGACAGGTTCGATACAATGAGCAGTTCTTC. The encoded protein is CASSPGQVRYNEQFF.

This clone was detected only a few times. The rearrangement uses TRBV27 and TRBJ1-5; 9 nucleotides align to TRBD1. CDR3 length: 15 residues. The germline V gene has CDR1 MNHEY and CDR2 SMNVEV (reference sequence). The V gene end was trimmed by 7 bases and the J gene end by 4 bases; junction bases not matched to a gene: 8. The CDR3 DNA reads as TGTGCCAGCAAAGTTGGACAGGGGCCAAATCAGCCCCAGCATTTT. Protein sequence: CASKVGQGPNQPQHF.